This T cell receptor beta chain stems from a study of control samples from healthy donors and cancer patients. With 4 bases removed from V and 1 base from J, the gap between germline ends came to 8 bases. The CDR3 runs 13 residues. Germline V gene lookup returns CDR1 SEHNR and CDR2 FQNEAQ (reference sequence). Repertoires were generated with immunoSEQ multiplex PCR, while TCRdb's copy carries only in-frame clones and drops some. This sample has 150,000 to 200,000 clones, with about nine tenths found just once. The TCR comes from a middle-aged woman in good health. This sequence joins TRBV7-9 and TRBJ2-7; D is ambiguous. What was sequenced was blood. Here the CDR3 DNA reads TGTGCCAGCAGCTCGACCCTATCCTACGAGCAGTACTTC. Its translation: CASSSTLSYEQYF.